This TCR beta chain is from a study of blood T cells in healthy people across ages. Study-level findings and limits: Roughly linear declines in TCR beta diversity per million T cells occurred with age.

This clonotype has at least ten counts. Its antigen is still unknown. Next came a second PCR, run for about 7 to 12 cycles, which used a sample-barcoded 5' primer along with a J-beta primer mix. TCRdb ran MiXCR on the 5' RACE reads and lists one entry per CDR3 protein. Altogether over 600,000 distinct CDR3 sequences are present, more than 20% being singletons, with the ten largest covering 3% to 4.5%. The sample was blood. The receptor's source is a man in his 70s in good health.

This chain's CDR3 is CSVDYTGTDTQYF. CDR3 DNA: TGCAGCGTTGATTATACTGGCACAGATACGCAGTATTTT. V is TRBV29-1 and J is TRBJ2-3; D ambiguous. Per the germline V gene, CDR1 is SQVTM and CDR2 is ANQGSEA. V lost 3 bases, J lost 1 base, and 8 bases lay in between. The CDR3 length is 13 residues.